Listed below are T cell receptor beta chains from one sample, sequenced in a study of PD-L1 blockade in urothelial cancer. Clones were read by immunoSEQ multiplex PCR, and TCRdb kept only the in-frame ones, dropping some. The sample consists of about 100,000 clones, approximately 85% of them appearing once. Here the sequenced sample was PBMCs, taken around atezolizumab (anti-PD-L1) treatment. These receptors all come from a man aged 45 to 65 with urothelial cancer. CDR3s include the opening cysteine and the closing phenylalanine or tryptophan. Each record gives: J gene, D gene, clone size, V gene, CDR3 length, CDR3 protein, CDR3 DNA. The D gene is left open where the match is weak. For some rows the clone size is stated as once, few or many, or as a class when expanded; others skip it.

TRBJ2-1	TRBD2	-	TRBV9	17	CASSVERGLAGDNEQFF	TGTGCCAGCAGCGTGGAACGGGGACTAGCGGGAGACAATGAGCAGTTCTTC
TRBJ1-5	-	-	TRBV6-1	13	CASSTEYNQPQHF	TGTGCCAGCAGCACAGAGTACAATCAGCCCCAGCATTTT
TRBJ2-1	TRBD2	-	TRBV6-1	15	CASRAPGLAVNEQFF	TGTGCCAGCAGGGCCCCGGGACTAGCGGTCAATGAGCAGTTCTTC
TRBJ2-3	TRBD1	-	TRBV5-4	15	CASSDRGLGADTQYF	TGTGCCAGCAGCGACAGGGGGCTCGGGGCAGATACGCAGTATTTT
TRBJ1-1	-	-	TRBV6-6	14	CASSSDSTFTEAFF	TGTGCCAGCAGTTCAGACAGTACTTTCACTGAAGCTTTCTTT
TRBJ1-4	-	-	TRBV7-9	15	CASSKPTGTSEKLFF	TGTGCCAGCAGTAAACCCACCGGGACATCCGAAAAACTGTTTTTT
TRBJ1-1	-	-	TRBV7-9	15	CASSSQGGLVTEAFF	TGTGCCAGCAGCTCACAGGGCGGCCTTGTAACTGAAGCTTTCTTT
TRBJ1-1	-	-	TRBV18	16	CASSLAGTTKNTEAFF	TGTGCCAGCTCCCTGGCCGGGACAACCAAGAACACTGAAGCTTTCTTT
TRBJ1-5	-	-	TRBV19	15	CASSLHRERNQPQHF	TGTGCCAGTAGTCTCCACAGGGAGCGCAATCAGCCCCAGCATTTT
TRBJ1-1	-	-	TRBV7-9	11	CASSFISEAFF	TGTGCCAGCAGCTTCATTTCTGAAGCTTTCTTT
TRBJ2-7	TRBD1	-	TRBV4-1	14	CASSQGDRAREQYF	TGCGCCAGCAGCCAGGGGGACAGGGCTCGCGAGCAGTACTTC
TRBJ2-2	TRBD2	-	TRBV9	22	CASGGLGGTHGAGVVNTGELFF	TGTGCCAGCGGGGGGCTAGGGGGGACCCATGGAGCGGGAGTAGTGAACACCGGGGAGCTGTTTTTT
TRBJ1-5	-	-	TRBV5-8	15	CASSPGTLENQPQHF	TGTGCCAGCAGCCCAGGGACATTAGAGAATCAGCCCCAGCATTTT
TRBJ1-4	-	few	TRBV28	14	CASSWLGAWEKLFF	TGTGCCAGCAGTTGGCTGGGAGCTTGGGAAAAACTGTTTTTT
TRBJ1-1	-	-	TRBV5-1	14	CASSLDGGDTEAFF	TGCGCCAGCAGCTTGGACGGGGGAGACACTGAAGCTTTCTTT
TRBJ2-7	TRBD2	-	TRBV28	15	CASSLYLAGTEWQYF	TGTGCCAGCAGTTTATACCTAGCGGGAACCGAGTGGCAGTACTTC
TRBJ2-3	-	-	TRBV5-4	16	CASSRGAGANPDTQYF	TGTGCCAGCAGCAGGGGGGCGGGAGCGAACCCAGATACGCAGTATTTT
TRBJ1-2	TRBD1	-	TRBV7-9	19	CASSLNNPNRGRLAYGYTF	TGTGCCAGCAGCCTAAACAACCCGAACAGGGGGCGCCTAGCTTATGGCTACACCTTC
TRBJ2-5	TRBD2	-	TRBV27	16	CASSAPSGGDSWTQYF	TGTGCCAGCAGCGCCCCTAGCGGGGGGGATAGTTGGACCCAGTACTTC
TRBJ2-7	TRBD2	-	TRBV5-1	14	CASSTERDRSEQYF	TGCGCCAGCAGCACCGAGCGGGATCGGTCCGAGCAGTACTTC
TRBJ1-1	-	-	TRBV15	14	CATSRAPTEGEAFF	TGTGCCACCAGCAGAGCCCCCACTGAGGGTGAAGCTTTCTTT
TRBJ1-2	-	-	TRBV28	12	CASSLVYYGYTF	TGTGCCAGCAGTTTAGTCTACTATGGCTACACCTTC
TRBJ2-1	TRBD1	-	TRBV2	18	CASSVRRRAGGEMDEQFF	TGTGCCAGCAGTGTTCGTCGCCGGGCAGGGGGCGAAATGGATGAGCAGTTCTTC
TRBJ2-7	TRBD2	once	TRBV5-4	15	CASSPSGVSSYEQYF	TGTGCCAGCAGCCCTAGCGGGGTTAGCTCCTACGAGCAGTACTTC
TRBJ1-4	-	-	TRBV5-8	14	CASSLELSDEKLFF	TGTGCCAGCAGCTTGGAGTTGTCAGATGAAAAACTGTTTTTT
TRBJ2-3	TRBD1	-	TRBV30	16	CAWSVLPLDRGDTQYF	TGTGCCTGGAGTGTACTACCCCTGGACAGGGGGGATACGCAGTATTTT
TRBJ2-5	-	-	TRBV11-2	13	CASSIITSAEQYF	TGTGCCAGCAGCATTATAACCAGCGCGGAGCAGTACTTC
TRBJ2-1	TRBD2	-	TRBV15	18	CATSRRRGSGGSYNEQFF	TGTGCCACCAGCCGTCGTAGAGGTAGCGGGGGTTCCTACAATGAGCAGTTCTTC